The next 14 T cell receptor beta chains were all read from a single sample in a study of blood T cell repertoires in COVID-19 (dated by TCRdb to the early 2020s). Libraries were built with the immunoSEQ multiplex PCR assay. In its TCRdb copy, this immuneACCESS table keeps in-frame sequences only and misses some clones. Where compared with another copy, unresolved V genes explain less than half of these, and the others have no known cause. This sample comprises 450,000 or so clones, roughly 89% of them detected only once. 0.7% to 0.85% of the sample is in the top ten clones. Sequencing was performed on peripheral blood. The receptors here all came from a man younger than 35 with COVID-19, enrolled during active disease.

The V call is TRBV24-1, the J call TRBJ2-5; 8 nucleotides agree with TRBD1. Per the germline V gene, CDR1 is KGHDR and CDR2 is SFDVKD. CDR3 length: 16 amino acids. Trimming removed 3 bases from V and 2 bases from J; junction bases left unmatched: 7. The CDR3 nucleotides are TGTGCCACCAGTGATCCCCACACAGGGGGGCAAGAGACCCAGTACTTC. Translated, it gives CATSDPHTGGQETQYF.

The sample holds a few counts of this clone. The rearrangement links TRBV2 to TRBJ2-2; 7 nucleotides line up with TRBD1. V lost 10 bases and J lost 8; bases outside the gene matches: 13. The CDR3 contains 14 residues. CDR1 SNHLY and CDR2 FYNNEI come from the germline V gene. The CDR3 region has the DNA TGTGCCACCGCACAGGGGACCCCTTCGGGGGAGCTGTTTTTT. As protein: CATAQGTPSGELFF.

Worth noting for this clone: The junction and the germline gene differ at one end; a read error may be behind it. The chain carries TRBV27 and TRBJ1-2; D is ambiguous. The germline CDR1 and CDR2 sequences are MNHEY and SMNVEV (reference sequence). The CDR3 sequence is 11 residues long. The CDR3 nucleotides read TGTGCCAGCAACAGAGATGGGAGCTTCTACTTC. Protein sequence: CASNRDGSFYF.

J is TRBJ1-1 and V is TRBV16, with D perhaps matching TRBD1 (5 bases). Trimming left V 1 base short and J 0 bases short, with 9 bases between. This CDR3 region has 15 residues. Germline V gene lookup returns CDR1 KGHSY and CDR2 FQNENV. CDR3 bases: TGTGCCAGCAGCCAATACGGGGGACTGAACACTGAAGCTTTCTTT. This sequence encodes CASSQYGGLNTEAFF.

V is TRBV4-1 and J is TRBJ1-1, with a tentative D call TRBD1 (5 bases). The CDR3 totals 15 residues. V was trimmed by 0 bases and J by 4 bases, leaving 12 bases between them. The germline V gene has CDR1 MGHRA and CDR2 YSYEKL. CDR3 bases: TGCGCCAGCAGCCAAGAGGGGGGACGTGGCACTGAAGCTTTCTTT. Protein product: CASSQEGGRGTEAFF.

The rearrangement links TRBV7-2 to TRBJ2-3; 7 bases fit TRBD2. V was clipped by 1 base and J by 10 bases; unmatched bases: 11. This CDR3 spans 15 amino acids. Germline V gene data show CDR1 as SGHTA and CDR2 as FQGNSA. CDR3 protein: CASSLEVGGILAQYF. CDR3 bases: TGTGCCAGCAGCTTAGAGGTCGGGGGGATCCTTGCGCAGTATTTT.

This chain connects TRBV12-5 to TRBJ1-2; 9 bases fit TRBD1. The CDR3 has 19 residues. Germline values: CDR1 LGHNT, CDR2 FRNRAP. J lost 6 bases, V lost 1 base, and 18 bases had no gene match. The CDR3: CASGLDSPLRDRVIDGYTF. DNA for the CDR3: TGTGCTAGTGGTTTGGATTCCCCGCTCCGGGACAGGGTAATTGATGGCTACACCTTC.

This clone was counted at least ten times. The chain joins TRBV7-9 to TRBJ2-3, with TRBD1 identical over 8 bases. The CDR3 loop spans 14 amino acids. The germline V gene has CDR1 SEHNR and CDR2 FQNEAQ (reference sequence). After removal of 5 bases from V and 2 bases from J, the junction contained 3 bases not matched to a gene. CDR3 sequence: CASSRTGPTDTQYF. CDR3 nucleotides: TGTGCCAGCAGCCGGACAGGGCCCACAGATACGCAGTATTTT. The full variable domain, in which reference TRBV7-9 and TRBJ2-3 provide the parts outside the CDR3, is DTGVSQNPRHKITKRGQNVTFRCDPISEHNRLYWYRQTLGQGPEFLTYFQNEAQLEKSRLLSDRFSAERPKGSFSTLEIQRTEQGDSAMYLCASSRTGPTDTQYFGPGTRLTVL.

The chain carries TRBV19 and TRBJ1-2; 9 nucleotides align to TRBD1. This CDR3 spans 13 amino acids. Trimming removed 5 bases from V and 8 bases from J; junction bases left unmatched: 6. Per the germline V gene, CDR1 is LNHDA and CDR2 is SQIVND (reference sequence). The CDR3 DNA sequence: TGTGCCAGTAGTTTACAGGGGGCGGTCGGCTACACCTTC. Translated: CASSLQGAVGYTF.

A single count supports this clone. The V and J genes are TRBV9 and TRBJ1-1; 9 bases are a match to TRBD1. The V gene end was trimmed by 7 bases and the J gene end by 5 bases; junction bases not matched to a gene: 9. From germline, CDR1 is SGDLS and CDR2 YYNGEE. The CDR3 loop spans 14 amino acids. The DNA for the CDR3 is TGTGCCAGCGGCCAAGGGACAGGGTGGACTGAAGCTTTCTTT. This gives the protein CASGQGTGWTEAFF.

The rearrangement links TRBV4-1 to TRBJ2-6; no clear D. Germline V lookup: CDR1 MGHRA, CDR2 YSYEKL. This CDR3 contains 17 residues. V was pared by 4 bases and J by 4 bases, with 17 bases between. The CDR3 DNA follows: TGCGCCAGCAGCCCAACAGAGTTCTACGCAGGGGCCAACGTCCTGACTTTC. This encodes CASSPTEFYAGANVLTF.

The chain couples TRBV6-5 to TRBJ1-5; D is perhaps TRBD1 (5 bases). Germline V gene lookup returns CDR1 MNHEY and CDR2 SVGAGI. V lost 5 bases and J lost 4, with 9 bases in between. The CDR3 spans 13 residues. CDR3 protein: CASSTRQNQPQHF. In nucleotides, the CDR3 is TGTGCCAGCAGTACCCGACAGAATCAGCCCCAGCATTTT.

The chain uses TRBV2 and TRBJ1-6; perhaps TRBD1 as D (6 bases). Germline V lookup: CDR1 SNHLY, CDR2 FYNNEI. V lost 9 bases to trimming and J lost 1 base, with 13 bases between them. This CDR3 has 15 residues. In DNA, the CDR3 is TGTGCCAGGACGGCAGGGGTGTCCTATAATTCACCCCTCCACTTT. Amino acids: CARTAGVSYNSPLHF.

This chain connects TRBV11-2 to TRBJ2-2; D is unresolved. The CDR3 runs to 14 residues. V gave up 5 bases and J gave up 0 bases, with 7 bases separating them. The germline V gene has CDR1 SGHAT and CDR2 FQNNGV. This chain's CDR3 is CASSRDTNTGELFF. As DNA, the CDR3 is TGTGCCAGCAGCCGTGACACGAACACCGGGGAGCTGTTTTTT.